This TCR beta chain comes out of a study of chemoradiotherapy in HPV16-positive cancers. Study in general: Functional T-cell assays on a couple of HPV16-positive patients' cells defined candidate HPV-specific clones and common TCR motifs.

Whole-study findings and limits: HPV-responsive T-cell expansion during chemoradiotherapy was linked to improved recurrence-free survival in HPV16-positive patients. During treatment, candidate HPV-specific clones and E7-related motifs expanded in tumor.

This CDR3 comprises 14 residues. Germline lookup yields CDR1 MNHNS and CDR2 SASEGT. V was pared by 7 bases and J by 2 bases, with 13 bases between. About this clone itself: Its antigen is unknown.

Data came from immunoSEQ multiplex PCR; TCRdb stores just in-frame clones and leaves some out. The repertoire holds tens of thousands of clones, with more than 90% as singletons. Repertoires were sampled repeatedly during chemoradiotherapy. The TCR was taken from a human donor with HPV-associated anogenital cancer. This sequence joins TRBV6-1 and TRBJ2-3, with D maybe TRBD1 (6 bases). Material: blood, obtained from a patient who underwent chemoradiotherapy. In nucleotides, the CDR3 is TGTGCCAGCATCCCAGGGGCTACCACAGATACGCAGTATTTT. Its protein product is CASIPGATTDTQYF.